This TCR beta chain was sequenced during a study of T cell changes during pregnancy in multiple sclerosis. In germline, CDR1 is MGHDK, CDR2 SYGVNS. This CDR3 region has 15 residues. The V end lost 1 base, the J end lost 0 bases, and 9 bases lay between the germline ends. Sequencing was performed with immunoSEQ multiplex PCR; in TCRdb, only in-frame clones are kept and a portion is missing. The table lists roughly 49,000 clones, roughly 94% of them singletons. The rearrangement uses TRBV25-1 and TRBJ1-1; D is unclear. This TCR came from a female donor with multiple sclerosis, enrolled in a pregnancy study. The sequencing here drew on CD8+ T cells from peripheral blood mononuclear cells, taken in the first trimester of pregnancy. Here the CDR3 reads CASSEFTEMNTEAFF. CDR3 bases: TGTGCCAGCAGTGAATTTACAGAGATGAACACTGAAGCTTTCTTT.